The 31 T cell receptor beta chains in this list originate from one sample, sequenced in a study of cytomegalovirus exposure and HLA in healthy donors. 13 Jbeta primers and 60 Vbeta primers were used for the PCR. Clones were read by immunoSEQ multiplex PCR, and TCRdb kept only the in-frame ones, dropping some. The data show approximately 52,000 clones, about 69% seen once. Sequenced sample: PBMCs. The receptors here all came from a man aged 40-49 years in good health and CMV-seropositive.

This clone was picked up one time. The genes are TRBV19 and TRBJ1-1; TRBD1 might be the D (5 bases). The germline CDR1 and CDR2 sequences are LNHDA and SQIVND (reference sequence). This CDR3 spans 14 amino acids. With 1 base removed from V and 6 bases from J, the gap between germline ends came to 12 bases. The DNA for the CDR3 is TGTGCCAGTAGTATAGGGGGGGATCCCTCTGAAGCTTTCTTT. Amino acid sequence: CASSIGGDPSEAFF.

CDR3 nucleotide sequence: TGTGCCAGCAGCGTAGAGGTGGAGGGCGTGACCCAGTACTTC. It translates to CASSVEVEGVTQYF. The chain joins TRBV9 to TRBJ2-5, with D possibly matching TRBD2 (6 bases). CDR1 is SGDLS and CDR2 is YYNGEE in the germline V gene. The CDR3 loop spans 14 amino acids. Trimming removed 0 bases from V and 7 bases from J, with 13 bases in between.

V and J are TRBV29-1 and TRBJ2-1; 7 bases fit TRBD2. CDR3 size: 16 residues. V shed 4 bases and J 9 bases; nucleotides not matched to a gene: 18. Germline-derived CDR1 and CDR2 are SQVTM and ANQGSEA. The CDR3 coding sequence is TGCAGCGTTGTAGGCACCGGGGGGAGGTCGGGGGGTGAGCAGTTCTTC. It is translated as CSVVGTGGRSGGEQFF.

CDR3 coding DNA: TGCGCCAGCCAAAGAACAGGGGACACAGATACGCAGTATTTT. Translating gives CASQRTGDTDTQYF. The chain is built from TRBV5-1 and TRBJ2-3, with TRBD1 identical over 7 bases. J was trimmed by 2 bases and V by 7 bases; bases with no gene match: 7. This CDR3 has 14 amino acids. Per germline, CDR1 SGHRS and CDR2 YFSETQ.

The V and J genes are TRBV29-1 and TRBJ2-5, with a tentative D call TRBD2 (7 bases). The CDR3 loop spans 13 amino acids. Germline values: CDR1 SQVTM, CDR2 ANQGSEA. V was trimmed by 7 bases and J by 5 bases, leaving 17 bases between them. The CDR3 spells CSGGGRPSETQYF. CDR3 nucleotide sequence: TGCAGCGGGGGGGGCAGGCCAAGCGAGACCCAGTACTTC.

The chain uses TRBV5-1 and TRBJ2-3; D remains ambiguous. This CDR3 contains 14 residues. Trimming left V 0 bases short and J 6 bases short, with 11 bases between. Germline assignment: CDR1 SGHRS and CDR2 YFSETQ. CDR3 sequence: CASSLGGPADTQYF. The CDR3 DNA reads as TGCGCCAGCAGCTTGGGAGGCCCAGCGGATACGCAGTATTTT.

The chain combines TRBV7-9 with TRBJ1-2; 9 nucleotides align to TRBD1. Germline V gives CDR1 SEHNR, CDR2 FQNEAQ (reference sequence). Trimming took 1 base from V and 6 from J; bases not matched to a gene: 9. This CDR3 is built from 16 residues. This chain's CDR3 is CASSLEGSGTGHGYTF. CDR3 nucleotide sequence: TGTGCCAGCAGCTTAGAGGGCTCCGGGACAGGGCATGGCTACACCTTC.

The CDR3 loop reads CASSYRQGAQQPQHF. DNA for the CDR3: TGTGCCAGCAGTTACAGACAGGGGGCGCAGCAGCCCCAGCATTTT. This rearrangement joins TRBV6-5 to TRBJ1-5; 10 bases are a match to TRBD1. Germline CDR1 MNHEY, CDR2 SVGAGI. J gave up 7 bases and V 2 bases, and 5 bases lay outside the gene matches. The CDR3 sequence is 15 residues long.

This clone was detected many times. The V call is TRBV7-9, the J call TRBJ1-6; TRBD1 is a possible D gene (5 bases). V gave up 3 bases and J gave up 10 bases, with 19 bases separating them. Germline V lookup: CDR1 SEHNR, CDR2 FQNEAQ (reference sequence). This CDR3 has 16 amino acids. Here the CDR3 DNA reads TGTGCCAGCAGCTTCGACGCCGGGACGGGAGGATCACCCCTCCACTTT. Its translation: CASSFDAGTGGSPLHF.

The chain has TRBV9 and TRBJ1-6; a weak D match, TRBD1 (5 bases). Germline V gives CDR1 SGDLS, CDR2 YYNGEE. This CDR3 region has 14 residues. V lost 5 bases, J lost 2 bases, and 8 bases lay in between. The CDR3 DNA sequence: TGTGCCAGCAGGGGGGGTACCTATAATTCACCCCTCCACTTT. Its protein product is CASRGGTYNSPLHF.

V gene TRBV6-6 combines with J gene TRBJ2-5, with 11 bases lining up with TRBD2. CDR1 and CDR2 (germline): MNHNY, SVGAGI (reference sequence). V was pared by 3 bases and J by 5 bases, with 8 bases of the junction left unmatched. This CDR3 is 16 amino acids long. The CDR3 protein is CASSYRSGGAGETQYF. Written as DNA, the CDR3 is TGTGCCAGCAGTTATCGTAGCGGGGGGGCCGGGGAGACCCAGTACTTC.

The chain carries TRBV14 and TRBJ2-7, with 7 nucleotides matching TRBD1. Trimming cost V 0 bases and J 2 bases; bases outside gene matches: 7. Germline V gene lookup returns CDR1 SGHDN and CDR2 FVKESK. The CDR3 sequence is 16 residues long. DNA for the CDR3: TGTGCCAGCAGCCAAGATCCTGGACAGGAAACCTACGAGCAGTACTTC. This translates into CASSQDPGQETYEQYF.

The CDR3, as DNA: TGTGCCAGCAGCTTAGGGACTAGGGGCGAGCAGTTCTTC. Its protein is CASSLGTRGEQFF. This sequence joins TRBV7-9 and TRBJ2-1, with 7 bases identical to TRBD2. Germline V CDR1 and CDR2: SEHNR, FQNEAQ (reference sequence). The CDR3 extends over 13 amino acids. V lost 1 base to trimming and J lost 10 bases; unmatched junction nucleotides: 4.

The J gene is TRBJ2-7, the V gene TRBV14; D unresolved. V shed 7 bases and J shed 0 bases, with 10 bases lying between them. This CDR3 region has 13 residues. Germline V CDR1 and CDR2: SGHDN, FVKESK. CDR3 DNA sequence: TGTGCCAGCAACCTCGGGTCCTCCTACGAGCAGTACTTC. Amino acid sequence: CASNLGSSYEQYF.

On this clone: At one end, the junction sequence differs from germline, possibly due to a read error. The chain combines TRBV14 with TRBJ2-1; D possibly corresponds to TRBD1 (5 bases). The germline gives CDR1 SGHDN, CDR2 FVKESK. The CDR3 has 12 amino acids. The CDR3 nucleotides are TGTGCCAGCAGCCAAGATAGGGGAATGGGGCTCTTC. It codes for CASSQDRGMGLF.

This chain connects TRBV19 to TRBJ2-7; D is uncertain. CDR3 size: 11 residues. Trimming stripped 4 bases from V and 5 bases from J, with 6 bases between. Per germline, CDR1 LNHDA and CDR2 SQIVND (reference sequence). The CDR3 nucleotides read TGTGCCAGTAGTAGGCAGGACGAGCAGTACTTC. It yields the protein CASSRQDEQYF.

V and J are TRBV11-2 and TRBJ1-1; 8 bases agree with TRBD1. The length of the CDR3 is 13 residues. Germline lookup yields CDR1 SGHAT and CDR2 FQNNGV. J lost 4 bases, V lost 5 bases, and 3 bases had no gene match. Written as DNA, the CDR3 is TGTGCCAGCAGCATGGACAGGGCCACTGAAGCTTTCTTT. This translates into CASSMDRATEAFF.

This rearrangement joins TRBV14 to TRBJ2-5; 11 bases line up with TRBD2. The germline CDR1 and CDR2 sequences are SGHDN and FVKESK. The J segment lost 1 base and the V segment lost 1 base, leaving 5 bases of the junction unmatched. CDR3 size: 17 residues. The CDR3 region is CASSQVRLAGFQETQYF. CDR3 DNA: TGTGCCAGCAGCCAAGTCCGACTAGCGGGGTTCCAAGAGACCCAGTACTTC. Complete variable domain (other parts from reference TRBV14 and TRBJ2-5): EAGVTQFPSHSVIEKGQTVTLRCDPISGHDNLYWYRRVMGKEIKFLLHFVKESKQDESGMPNNRFLAERTGGTYSTLKVQPAELEDSGVYFCASSQVRLAGFQETQYFGPGTRLLVL.

This clone occurred a few times. V and J are TRBV6-4 and TRBJ1-4, with unresolved D. Trimming left V 3 bases short and J 8 bases short, with 10 bases between. The CDR3 spans 13 residues. CDR1 and CDR2 (germline): MRHNA, SNTAGT. The CDR3 reads CASSETAAEKLFF. The CDR3 DNA reads as TGTGCCAGCAGTGAGACGGCGGCGGAAAAACTGTTTTTT.

The rearrangement links TRBV5-1 to TRBJ1-1; 8 bases are shared with TRBD1. The CDR3 runs 14 residues. Germline V CDR1 and CDR2: SGHRS, YFSETQ. Germline trimming cut 3 bases from V and 3 bases from J; bases unmatched to any gene: 4. The CDR3 DNA sequence: TGCGCCAGCAGCTCCGGACAGGGTGACACTGAAGCTTTCTTT. Encoded protein: CASSSGQGDTEAFF.

The chain carries TRBV7-2 and TRBJ1-2; 7 nucleotides line up with TRBD1. The length of the CDR3 is 16 residues. J was trimmed by 4 bases and V by 2 bases; bases with no gene match: 10. The germline CDR1 and CDR2 sequences are SGHTA and FQGNSA. The CDR3 protein is CASSLMGQNMVYGYTF. CDR3 in DNA: TGTGCCAGCAGCTTAATGGGACAGAATATGGTCTATGGCTACACCTTC.

This clone showed up just a few times. J is TRBJ1-1 and V is TRBV6-1, with 7 bases identical to TRBD1. Germline assignment: CDR1 MNHNS and CDR2 SASEGT. The CDR3 is 13 amino acids. Germline trimming cut 7 bases from V and 5 bases from J; bases unmatched to any gene: 7. The CDR3 loop reads CASKPTGRTEAFF. CDR3 DNA sequence: TGTGCCAGCAAACCGACAGGGAGGACTGAAGCTTTCTTT.

This clone was detected only a few times. This chain uses TRBV7-3 with TRBJ2-7, with a tentative D call TRBD1 (6 bases). CDR1 SGHTA and CDR2 FQGTGA come from the germline V gene. This CDR3 contains 13 residues. The V end lost 8 bases, the J end lost 5 bases, and 16 bases lay between the germline ends. This CDR3 reads CASSATGPHEQYF. The CDR3 DNA reads TGTGCCAGCTCCGCGACAGGACCCCACGAGCAGTACTTC.

The chain links TRBV30 to TRBJ1-3, with 8 bases that match TRBD1. Trimming removed 0 bases from V and 12 bases from J; junction bases left unmatched: 7. The CDR3 is made up of 13 amino acids. CDR1 GTSNPN and CDR2 SVGIG come from the germline V gene (reference sequence). CDR3 sequence (DNA): TGTGCCTGGAGTGTACAGGGGGTAGCGTACATATATTTT. It encodes CAWSVQGVAYIYF.

The rearrangement joins TRBV7-8 to TRBJ1-1; 9 bases line up with TRBD1. The CDR3 has 13 residues. Unmatched junction bases numbered 3, after V lost 2 bases and J lost 8 bases. Germline CDR1 and CDR2: SGHVS and FQNEAQ. The DNA of the CDR3 is TGTGCCAGCAGCTTATCAGGGACAGGGGAAGCTTTCTTT. It encodes CASSLSGTGEAFF.

This clone was found a few times. The gene calls are TRBV11-1 and TRBJ2-7; 10 nucleotides match TRBD1. The CDR3 runs 15 residues. Looked up from germline, CDR1 is SGHAT and CDR2 is FQDESV (reference sequence). With 2 bases clipped from V and 6 bases from J, the junction kept 7 bases outside the gene matches. The CDR3 sequence: CASSLNPGQGGEQYF. In DNA form, the CDR3 reads TGTGCCAGCAGCTTAAACCCCGGACAGGGGGGCGAGCAGTACTTC.

The V gene is TRBV25-1, the J gene TRBJ2-7; D uncertain. V was trimmed by 2 bases and J by 3 bases, leaving 8 bases between them. The CDR3 has 13 amino acids. Germline CDR1 is MGHDK and CDR2 is SYGVNS. Here the CDR3 reads CASSERQDYEQYF. In nucleotides, the CDR3 is TGTGCCAGCAGTGAACGCCAGGACTACGAGCAGTACTTC.

This clone showed up just a few times. CDR3 loop: CASGQGNQPQHF. The CDR3 region has the DNA TGTGCCAGCGGACAGGGTAATCAGCCCCAGCATTTT. This chain uses TRBV7-2 with TRBJ1-5; 8 bases align to TRBD1. The germline gives CDR1 SGHTA, CDR2 FQGNSA. This CDR3 spans 12 amino acids. J lost 4 bases, V lost 8 bases, and 1 base had no gene match.

This clone was detected once. The chain is built from TRBV19 and TRBJ1-1, with 9 bases matching TRBD1. V shed 3 bases and J 4 bases; nucleotides not matched to a gene: 6. The CDR3 contains 15 residues. Germline V gene sequence: CDR1 LNHDA, CDR2 SQIVND (reference sequence). The CDR3 spells CASSIMGQGSTEAFF. Here the CDR3 DNA reads TGTGCCAGTAGTATCATGGGACAGGGTAGCACTGAAGCTTTCTTT.

The chain employs TRBV6-5 and TRBJ1-1, with 8 bases lining up with TRBD1. Looked up from germline, CDR1 is MNHEY and CDR2 is SVGAGI. The V segment lost 5 bases and the J segment 2 bases; nucleotides outside the gene matches: 4. CDR3 size: 14 residues. CDR3 DNA sequence: TGTGCCAGCAGTGGACAGGGTGATAACACTGAAGCTTTCTTT. It specifies CASSGQGDNTEAFF.

This clone was seen just once. Here the CDR3 DNA reads TGCAGCGTTGAATACGACAGGGTCCAAGAGACCCAGTACTTC. Translation: CSVEYDRVQETQYF. The gene calls are TRBV29-1 and TRBJ2-5, with TRBD1 identical over 7 bases. This CDR3 has 14 residues. After removal of 2 bases from V and 1 base from J, the junction contained 4 bases not matched to a gene. Germline lookup yields CDR1 SQVTM and CDR2 ANQGSEA.